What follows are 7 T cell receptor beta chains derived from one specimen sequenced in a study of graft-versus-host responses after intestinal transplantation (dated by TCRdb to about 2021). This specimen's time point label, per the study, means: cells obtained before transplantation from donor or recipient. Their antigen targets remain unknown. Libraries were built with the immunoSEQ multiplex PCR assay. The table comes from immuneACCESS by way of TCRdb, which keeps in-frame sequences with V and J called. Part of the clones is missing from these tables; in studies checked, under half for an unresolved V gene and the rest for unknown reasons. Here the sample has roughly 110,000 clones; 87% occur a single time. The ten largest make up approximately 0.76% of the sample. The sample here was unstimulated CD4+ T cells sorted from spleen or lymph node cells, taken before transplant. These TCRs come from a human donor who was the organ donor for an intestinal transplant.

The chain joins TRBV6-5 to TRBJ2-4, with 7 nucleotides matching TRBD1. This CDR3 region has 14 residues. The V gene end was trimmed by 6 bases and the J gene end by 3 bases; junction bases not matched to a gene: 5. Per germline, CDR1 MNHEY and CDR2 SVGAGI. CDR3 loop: CASSHGTVKNIQYF. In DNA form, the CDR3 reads TGTGCCAGCAGCCACGGGACAGTCAAAAACATTCAGTACTTC.

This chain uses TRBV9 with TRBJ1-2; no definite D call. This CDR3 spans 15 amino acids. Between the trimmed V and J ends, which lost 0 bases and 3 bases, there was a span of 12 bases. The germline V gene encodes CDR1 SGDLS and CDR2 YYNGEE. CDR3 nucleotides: TGTGCCAGCAGCGTAGCTACGACTCCCGACTATGGCTACACCTTC. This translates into CASSVATTPDYGYTF.

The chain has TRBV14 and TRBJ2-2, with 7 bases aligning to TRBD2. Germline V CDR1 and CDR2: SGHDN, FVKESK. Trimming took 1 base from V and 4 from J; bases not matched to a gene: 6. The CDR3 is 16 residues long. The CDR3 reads CASSQGTRILTGELFF. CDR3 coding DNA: TGTGCCAGCAGCCAAGGGACTAGAATTCTCACCGGGGAGCTGTTTTTT. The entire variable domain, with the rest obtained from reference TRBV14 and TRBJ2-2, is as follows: EAGVTQFPSHSVIEKGQTVTLRCDPISGHDNLYWYRRVMGKEIKFLLHFVKESKQDESGMPNNRFLAERTGGTYSTLKVQPAELEDSGVYFCASSQGTRILTGELFFGEGSRLTVL.

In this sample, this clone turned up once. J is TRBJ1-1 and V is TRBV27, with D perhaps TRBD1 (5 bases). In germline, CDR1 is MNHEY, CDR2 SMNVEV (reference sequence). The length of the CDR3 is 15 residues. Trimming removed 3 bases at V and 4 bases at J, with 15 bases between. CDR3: CASSFSFSGGTEAFF. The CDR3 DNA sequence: TGTGCCAGCAGTTTTAGTTTCTCCGGGGGCACTGAAGCTTTCTTT.

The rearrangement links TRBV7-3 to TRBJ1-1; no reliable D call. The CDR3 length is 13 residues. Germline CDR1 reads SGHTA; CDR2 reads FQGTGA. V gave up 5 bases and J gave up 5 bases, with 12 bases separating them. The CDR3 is CASSVAGNTEAFF. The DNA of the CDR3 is TGTGCCAGCAGCGTGGCGGGGAATACTGAAGCTTTCTTT.

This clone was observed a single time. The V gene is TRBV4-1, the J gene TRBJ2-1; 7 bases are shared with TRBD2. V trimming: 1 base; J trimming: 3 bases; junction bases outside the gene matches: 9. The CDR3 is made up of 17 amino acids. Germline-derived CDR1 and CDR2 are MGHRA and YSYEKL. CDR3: CASSQVSGGGVYNEQFF. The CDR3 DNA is TGCGCCAGCAGCCAAGTCTCAGGCGGGGGAGTCTACAATGAGCAGTTCTTC.

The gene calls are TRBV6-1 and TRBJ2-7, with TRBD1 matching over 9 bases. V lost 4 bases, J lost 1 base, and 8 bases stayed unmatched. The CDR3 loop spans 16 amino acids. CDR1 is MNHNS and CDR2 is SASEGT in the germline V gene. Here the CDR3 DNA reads TGTGCCAGCAGTGGATTGGGACAGGGAGAGTCCTACGAGCAGTACTTC. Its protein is CASSGLGQGESYEQYF.